The 8 T cell receptor beta chains below come from one sample, sequenced in a study of cytomegalovirus exposure and HLA in healthy donors. Use of 60 Vbeta and 13 Jbeta primers characterized the PCR. Sequencing used immunoSEQ multiplex PCR; TCRdb keeps in-frame clones, though not all of them. The sample shows around 150,000 clones, 55% to 80% of them seen only once. Sequenced input: PBMCs. These receptors were taken from a human donor in good health.

The rearrangement links TRBV4-1 to TRBJ1-2, with D perhaps TRBD1 (6 bases). V lost 2 bases, J lost 4 bases, and 14 bases lay in between. The germline gives CDR1 MGHRA, CDR2 YSYEKL. The CDR3 length is 15 residues. CDR3 amino acids: CASSQQGSATYGYTF. The CDR3 nucleotides read TGCGCCAGCAGCCAACAGGGGTCAGCCACCTATGGCTACACCTTC.

The rearrangement links TRBV29-1 to TRBJ2-1, with TRBD1 matching over 9 bases. V was pared by 0 bases and J by 7 bases, with 10 bases of the junction left unmatched. Germline V gene sequence: CDR1 SQVTM, CDR2 ANQGSEA. This CDR3 spans 16 amino acids. CDR3 sequence (DNA): TGCAGCGTTGAAGATCCGGTACAGGGGGCTGGGAATGAGCAGTTCTTC. Translation gives CSVEDPVQGAGNEQFF.

The chain recombines TRBV6-6 with TRBJ1-5; tentatively, D is TRBD1 (5 bases). The germline V gene has CDR1 MNHNY and CDR2 SVGAGI (reference sequence). The CDR3 has 15 residues. V lost 6 bases, J lost 5 bases, and 17 bases lay in between. CDR3 residues: CASRGRGGIDQPQHF. DNA for the CDR3: TGTGCCAGCAGGGGCCGGGGGGGGATTGATCAGCCCCAGCATTTT.

V gene TRBV28 combines with J gene TRBJ1-1, with TRBD1 as a possible D gene (5 bases). CDR1 is MDHEN and CDR2 is SYDVKM in the germline V gene. The CDR3 is made up of 14 amino acids. Trimming took 6 bases from V and 0 from J, leaving 11 bases between them. The CDR3 DNA follows: TGTGCCAGCAGCCCTTGGGGGGTGAACACTGAAGCTTTCTTT. Translating it yields CASSPWGVNTEAFF.

This sequence joins TRBV9 and TRBJ2-1; D is ambiguous. CDR1 SGDLS and CDR2 YYNGEE come from the germline V gene. The CDR3 covers 12 residues. Trimming removed 0 bases from V and 11 bases from J, with 9 bases in between. The CDR3 DNA is TGTGCCAGCAGCGTAGATCTTAGCAAGCAGTTCTTC. Translating it yields CASSVDLSKQFF.

The J gene is TRBJ1-1, the V gene TRBV5-1; maybe TRBD1 (5 bases). The CDR3 has 15 amino acids. Germline CDR1 reads SGHRS; CDR2 reads YFSETQ. Trimming cost V 0 bases and J 3 bases, with 12 bases left between them. CDR3 loop: CASSLAGGGYTEAFF. The DNA for the CDR3 is TGCGCCAGCAGCTTGGCGGGCGGGGGGTACACTGAAGCTTTCTTT.

V usage is TRBV5-6 and J usage is TRBJ2-7, with a possible D match to TRBD1 (6 bases). Trimming stripped 4 bases from V and 3 bases from J, with 17 bases between. The V gene's germline CDR1 is SGHDT and CDR2 YYEEEE. The CDR3 has 15 residues. The CDR3 sequence: CASSGGQGNLYEQYF. As DNA, the CDR3 is TGTGCCAGCAGCGGGGGTCAGGGGAATCTCTACGAGCAGTACTTC.

The genes are TRBV2 and TRBJ2-3; TRBD2 aligns across 9 bases. CDR3 length: 13 amino acids. J was trimmed by 4 bases and V by 6 bases; bases with no gene match: 2. CDR1 is SNHLY and CDR2 is FYNNEI in the germline V gene. This CDR3 reads CASRAGGADTQYF. CDR3 DNA sequence: TGTGCCAGCAGAGCGGGAGGTGCAGATACGCAGTATTTT.